This T cell receptor (beta chain) appears in the sequencing data of a study of blood T cell repertoires in COVID-19. Study details: Acute and convalescent COVID-19 samples came from the United States, Italy and Spain.

Germline CDR1 and CDR2: LGHDT and YNNKEL (reference sequence). This CDR3 contains 13 residues. The germline V and J ends were trimmed by 1 base and 7 bases, with 10 bases remaining between them. Original data processing: Reference gene primers were amplified, and this amplification served to estimate nucleated cell counts. Profiling relied on immunoSEQ multiplex PCR, and the TCRdb table lists in-frame clones only, not all of them. V, J and clone size were drawn from that table, and D and trimming were deduced from the DNA. Here the sample spans tens of thousands of clones, around 90% being singletons.

The chain couples TRBV3-1 (or the pseudogene TRBV3-2) to TRBJ1-2; the D is unclear. Material: peripheral blood. This receptor was identified in a human donor in a cohort sampled during active COVID-19. The CDR3 nucleotides read TGTGCCAGCAGCCAAGCGAATACGGGTGGCTACACCTTC. It translates to CASSQANTGGYTF.